The clone carrying this TCR beta chain was seen once. The antigen is undetermined. At one end, the junction sequence differs from germline, possibly due to a read error. The record originates from a study of T cell repertoires in cytomegalovirus infection. As for the study in general: CMV infection and matching HLA type were both indicated by public TCR beta signatures.

MiXCR, applied by TCRdb to the reads, yields one record per CDR3 protein. The data show about 890,000 distinct CDR3 sequences, with around 32% seen just once and around 15% held by the top ten. CDR3 size: 16 residues. CDR1 MGHRA and CDR2 YSYEKL come from the germline V gene. Sequencing used cultured CD8+ T cells from PBMCs, obtained from culture after CMV antigen stimulation. This receptor was taken from a human donor in good health (CMV status not recorded). Some clones in this sample may be carry-over from other donors' samples. The chain uses TRBV4-1 and TRBJ2-5, with TRBD2 matching over 10 bases. The DNA of the CDR3 is TGCGCCAACAGCCAAGATACTAGCGGGGTCCAAGAGACCCAGTACTTC. This codes for CANSQDTSGVQETQYF.